The 23 T cell receptor beta chains given below trace back to one sample, sequenced in a study of shared clonotypes between healthy human individuals. Repertoires were generated with immunoSEQ multiplex PCR, while TCRdb's copy carries only in-frame clones and drops some. Found here are around 2,000,000 clones, under 95% of them singletons; the top ten hold roughly 1.8%. Naive CD8 isolation took CD45RO-negative cells positively selected for CCR7 and excluded terminally differentiated effector memory CD45RA+ cells. Sequencing input: naive CD8+ T cells from PBMCs. The receptor set was obtained from a man aged 18 to 35 in good health. Some clones in this sample may be carry-over from other donors' samples.

CDR3 sequence (DNA): TGCGCCAGCAGCTTGGGCCTAGCGGGACGTGGGGAGCTGTTTTTT. It encodes CASSLGLAGRGELFF. The gene calls are TRBV5-1 and TRBJ2-2, with TRBD2 matching 9 bases. After removal of 0 bases from V and 8 bases from J, the junction contained 5 bases not matched to a gene. The CDR3 contains 15 residues. CDR1 and CDR2 (germline): SGHRS, YFSETQ.

This chain uses TRBV7-2 with TRBJ2-7, with TRBD2 identical over 8 bases. V was clipped by 5 bases and J by 4 bases; unmatched bases: 16. Germline V gene lookup returns CDR1 SGHTA and CDR2 FQGNSA. This CDR3 is 17 amino acids long. This chain's CDR3 is CASSPPGFKREWYEQYF. The CDR3 DNA reads TGTGCCAGCAGCCCACCCGGTTTTAAGCGGGAGTGGTACGAGCAGTACTTC.

A single count supports this clone. The V gene is TRBV19, the J gene TRBJ1-4, with D maybe TRBD1 (5 bases). Trimming removed 6 bases at V and 4 bases at J, with 12 bases between. The CDR3 is 14 amino acids. Germline CDR1 is LNHDA and CDR2 is SQIVND (reference sequence). CDR3 residues: CASRPRQNNEKLFF. The CDR3 DNA sequence: TGTGCCAGTAGACCCCGACAGAATAATGAAAAACTGTTTTTT.

This rearrangement joins TRBV30 to TRBJ2-7, with D possibly being TRBD2 (5 bases). This CDR3 contains 20 residues. Trimming took off 5 bases at V and 2 bases at J, with 34 bases between the two ends. CDR1 is GTSNPN and CDR2 is SVGIG in the germline V gene (reference sequence). In DNA, the CDR3 is TGTGCCTGGGGGTCCCGAGGGCTGGGTTTGTGGCGGAACTTTACCTACGAGCAGTACTTC. As protein: CAWGSRGLGLWRNFTYEQYF.

This chain connects TRBV6-4 to TRBJ2-2, with TRBD2 identical over 8 bases. The junction had 17 bases not matched to a gene; V was cut back by 2 bases and J by 3 bases. This CDR3 is built from 20 residues. The germline CDR1 and CDR2 sequences are MRHNA and SNTAGT. In DNA form, the CDR3 reads TGTGCCAGCAGTGACCGTTTTGAGCGGGAGTTCCCAACGGACACCGGGGAGCTGTTTTTT. Translation: CASSDRFEREFPTDTGELFF.

The chain is built from TRBV28 and TRBJ2-2, with D tentatively TRBD2 (5 bases). Trimming took off 5 bases at V and 4 bases at J, with 14 bases between the two ends. CDR3 length: 15 residues. The V gene's germline CDR1 is MDHEN and CDR2 SYDVKM. CDR3: CASSPLRLATGELFF. The CDR3 coding sequence is TGTGCCAGCAGTCCCCTGAGGCTAGCCACCGGGGAGCTGTTTTTT. Looking up the rest from reference TRBV28 and TRBJ2-2 gives the full variable domain: DVKVTQSSRYLVKRTGEKVFLECVQDMDHENMFWYRQDPGLGLRLIYFSYDVKMKEKGDIPEGYSVSREKKERFSLILESASTNQTSMYLCASSPLRLATGELFFGEGSRLTVL.

On this clone itself: At one boundary the junction diverges from the germline segment, which might be a read error. The gene calls are TRBV19 and TRBJ2-1, with D perhaps TRBD2 (5 bases). Per germline, CDR1 LNHDA and CDR2 SQIVND (reference sequence). The CDR3 is made up of 14 amino acids. The CDR3 reads CARETGVSDKEQFF. CDR3 in DNA: TGTGCCAGAGAAACCGGGGTATCAGACAAGGAGCAGTTCTTC.

This clone was recorded a few times. The chain joins TRBV7-3 to TRBJ2-1; the D gene is possibly TRBD2 (6 bases). Germline CDR1 is SGHTA and CDR2 is FQGTGA. V dropped 5 bases and J dropped 9 bases, with 14 bases sitting between them. This CDR3 comprises 13 residues. CDR3 in amino acids: CASSQPAGGEQFF. CDR3 sequence (DNA): TGTGCCAGCAGCCAGCCCGCCGGGGGTGAGCAGTTCTTC.

This rearrangement joins TRBV27 to TRBJ2-1; 10 bases are shared with TRBD1. This CDR3 comprises 17 residues. V was clipped by 1 base and J by 8 bases; unmatched bases: 11. Germline-derived CDR1 and CDR2 are MNHEY and SMNVEV (reference sequence). CDR3 sequence: CASSLYAGTGAPDEQFF. In nucleotides, the CDR3 is TGTGCCAGCAGTTTATACGCCGGGACAGGGGCGCCCGATGAGCAGTTCTTC.

The chain joins TRBV27 to TRBJ1-2; D gene ambiguous. The CDR3 has 15 residues. Trimming pared 5 bases from V and 7 bases from J, leaving 20 bases between. From germline, CDR1 is MNHEY and CDR2 SMNVEV (reference sequence). The DNA for the CDR3 is TGTGCCAGCAGTCCGCGCGTTATGGCCCCTCTTGGCTACACCTTC. Translation gives CASSPRVMAPLGYTF.

This chain connects TRBV5-4 to TRBJ2-5, with 7 bases matching TRBD1. There are 15 residues in the CDR3. J was trimmed by 2 bases and V by 4 bases; bases with no gene match: 8. Germline-derived CDR1 and CDR2 are SGHNT and YYREEE (reference sequence). CDR3 protein: CASSQLTGRQETQYF. CDR3 DNA sequence: TGTGCCAGCAGCCAACTGACAGGGCGACAAGAGACCCAGTACTTC.

The chain is built from TRBV15 and TRBJ2-7; 8 bases fit TRBD1. The germline CDR1 and CDR2 sequences are LNHNV and YYDKDF (reference sequence). The CDR3 runs to 18 residues. The V segment lost 0 bases and the J segment 3 bases; nucleotides outside the gene matches: 13. The CDR3 sequence: CATSRDDYQGARRYEQYF. DNA for the CDR3: TGTGCCACCAGCAGAGATGATTACCAGGGGGCGCGTCGCTACGAGCAGTACTTC.

This rearrangement joins TRBV5-4 to TRBJ2-7; 10 positions agree with TRBD2. CDR1 and CDR2 from the germline V gene are SGHNT and YYREEE (reference sequence). The CDR3 is made up of 17 amino acids. The V segment lost 4 bases and the J segment 3 bases; nucleotides outside the gene matches: 13. In DNA, the CDR3 is TGTGCCAGCAGCCCCAACCCGTCTAGCGGGAGTATCTACGAGCAGTACTTC. Protein: CASSPNPSSGSIYEQYF.

J is TRBJ2-3 and V is TRBV7-3; 10 bases are a match to TRBD2. Germline CDR1 is SGHTA and CDR2 is FQGTGA. The V gene end was trimmed by 6 bases and the J gene end by 3 bases; junction bases not matched to a gene: 9. The CDR3 has 16 residues. CDR3 DNA: TGTGCCAGCAGTCGAGGGACTAGCGTTTCGACAGATACGCAGTATTTT. Its translation is CASSRGTSVSTDTQYF.

The J gene is TRBJ2-7, the V gene TRBV5-6; no clear D. Per germline, CDR1 SGHDT and CDR2 YYEEEE. This CDR3 is built from 12 residues. V lost 0 bases and J lost 5, with 6 bases in between. The CDR3 nucleotides read TGTGCCAGCAGCTTGGAAAAGGACGAGCAGTACTTC. This sequence encodes CASSLEKDEQYF. Full variable domain (outside the CDR3, taken from reference TRBV5-6 and TRBJ2-7): DAGVTQSPTHLIKTRGQQVTLRCSPKSGHDTVSWYQQALGQGPQFIFQYYEEEERQRGNFPDRFSGHQFPNYSSELNVNALLLGDSALYLCASSLEKDEQYFGPGTRLTVT.

The genes are TRBV15 and TRBJ1-5; no reliable D call. The CDR3 length is 11 residues. V was cut by 8 bases and J by 4 bases, with 6 bases left in between. CDR1 is LNHNV and CDR2 is YYDKDF in the germline V gene (reference sequence). The CDR3 region has the DNA TGTGCCACCGGCAAAAATCAGCCCCAGCATTTT. Protein product: CATGKNQPQHF.

The genes are TRBV7-9 and TRBJ1-3; D is perhaps TRBD1 (6 bases). Germline V CDR1 and CDR2: SEHNR, FQNEAQ (reference sequence). The CDR3 spans 18 residues. Trimming removed 5 bases from V and 0 bases from J, with 20 bases in between. CDR3 nucleotides: TGTGCCAGCAGCGCAAAAGGGCGGACAGCAAACTCTGGAAACACCATATATTTT. It codes for CASSAKGRTANSGNTIYF.

This rearrangement joins TRBV28 to TRBJ1-5; D call uncertain. Germline lookup yields CDR1 MDHEN and CDR2 SYDVKM. CDR3 length: 15 amino acids. V was cut by 7 bases and J by 2 bases, with 15 bases left in between. CDR3 region: CASTPGHMGNQPQHF. The CDR3 region has the DNA TGTGCCAGCACCCCTGGGCATATGGGCAATCAGCCCCAGCATTTT.

The V call is TRBV4-1, the J call TRBJ1-5, with no clear D. The CDR3 is 17 amino acids. With 1 base removed from V and 0 bases from J, the gap between germline ends came to 13 bases. Germline lookup yields CDR1 MGHRA and CDR2 YSYEKL. This CDR3 is CASSQAPHKNSNQPQHF. In DNA form, the CDR3 reads TGCGCCAGCAGCCAAGCTCCGCACAAGAATAGCAATCAGCCCCAGCATTTT.

The chain couples TRBV5-6 to TRBJ1-6, with unresolved D. The germline V gene has CDR1 SGHDT and CDR2 YYEEEE. The CDR3 is 13 amino acids. Trimming stripped 0 bases from V and 12 bases from J, with 10 bases between. This chain's CDR3 is CASSLGSSRPLHF. CDR3 bases: TGTGCCAGCAGCTTGGGGAGTTCTAGACCCCTCCACTTT.

This chain links TRBV30 with TRBJ2-7; 8 bases are shared with TRBD1. Germline CDR1 reads GTSNPN; CDR2 reads SVGIG (reference sequence). This CDR3 has 12 amino acids. CDR3 residues: CAGTGGTYEQYF. CDR3 sequence (DNA): TGTGCAGGGACAGGTGGAACCTACGAGCAGTACTTC.

The table lists this clone with a few counts. V usage is TRBV5-4 and J usage is TRBJ1-1, with 10 nucleotides matching TRBD1. The CDR3 is 16 amino acids. Trimming removed 4 bases from V and 5 bases from J; junction bases left unmatched: 11. Germline CDR1 is SGHNT and CDR2 is YYREEE (reference sequence). This chain's CDR3 is CASSRERTGGLTEAFF. CDR3 DNA sequence: TGTGCCAGCAGCCGCGAGCGGACAGGGGGACTGACTGAAGCTTTCTTT.

This clone is a singleton in its sample. J is TRBJ1-1 and V is TRBV4-1; D is ambiguous. Germline CDR1 MGHRA, CDR2 YSYEKL. The CDR3 consists of 16 residues. V gave up 4 bases and J gave up 6 bases, with 21 bases separating them. DNA of the CDR3: TGCGCCAGCAGCCCAAGAAGTGTAGGGCCCCGGGCTGAAGCTTTCTTT. It translates to CASSPRSVGPRAEAFF.